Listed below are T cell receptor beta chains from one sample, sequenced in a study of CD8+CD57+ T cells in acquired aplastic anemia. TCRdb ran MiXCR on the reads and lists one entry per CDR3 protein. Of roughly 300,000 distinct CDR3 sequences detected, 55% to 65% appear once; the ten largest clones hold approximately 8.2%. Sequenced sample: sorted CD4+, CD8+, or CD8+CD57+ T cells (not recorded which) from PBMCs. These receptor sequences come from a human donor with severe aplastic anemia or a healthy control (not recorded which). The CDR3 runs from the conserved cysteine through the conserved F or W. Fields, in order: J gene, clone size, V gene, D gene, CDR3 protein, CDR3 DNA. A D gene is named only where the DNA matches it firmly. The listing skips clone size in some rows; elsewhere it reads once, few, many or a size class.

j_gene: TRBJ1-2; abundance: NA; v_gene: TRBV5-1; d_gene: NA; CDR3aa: CASSLGSGAEGYTF; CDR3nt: TGCGCCAGCAGCTTGGGTTCAGGGGCAGAAGGCTACACCTTC
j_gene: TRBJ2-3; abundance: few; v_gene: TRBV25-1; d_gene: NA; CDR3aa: CASGPHRASTDTQYF; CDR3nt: TGTGCCAGTGGACCTCACAGAGCATCCACAGATACGCAGTATTTT
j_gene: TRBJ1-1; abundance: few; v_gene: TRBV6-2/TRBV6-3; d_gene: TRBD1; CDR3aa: CASSYSLDRGDTEAFF; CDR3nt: TGTGCCAGCAGTTACTCCCTGGACAGGGGTGACACTGAAGCTTTCTTT
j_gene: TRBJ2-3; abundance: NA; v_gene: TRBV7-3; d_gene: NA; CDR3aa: CASSPESLDTQYF; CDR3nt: TGTGCCAGCAGCCCCGAGAGCCTGGATACGCAGTATTTT
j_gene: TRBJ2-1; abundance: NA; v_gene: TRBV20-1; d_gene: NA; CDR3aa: CSAALTGGNEQFF; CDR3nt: TGCAGTGCTGCCCTGACTGGGGGGAATGAGCAGTTCTTC
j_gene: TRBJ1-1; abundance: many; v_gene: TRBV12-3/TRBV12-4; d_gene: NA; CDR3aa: CASSLVGLLEAFF; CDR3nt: TGTGCCAGCAGTTTAGTCGGGTTACTAGAAGCTTTCTTT
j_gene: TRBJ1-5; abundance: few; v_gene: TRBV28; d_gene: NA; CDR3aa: CASSRSHSRGPQHF; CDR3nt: TGTGCCAGCAGCCGAAGCCATAGTCGGGGGCCCCAGCATTTT
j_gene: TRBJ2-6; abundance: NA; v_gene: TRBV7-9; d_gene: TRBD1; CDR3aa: CASSLNRGRDTEAF; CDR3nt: TGTGCCAGCAGCCTGAACAGGGGGCGGGACACTGAAGCTTTC
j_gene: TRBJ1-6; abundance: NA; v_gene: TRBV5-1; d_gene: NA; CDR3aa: CASSPDGHSPLHF; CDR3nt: TGCGCCAGCAGCCCGGACGGGCATTCACCACTCCACTTT
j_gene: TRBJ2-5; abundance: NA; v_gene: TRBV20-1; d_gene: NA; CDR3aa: CSARRGAQETQYF; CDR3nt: TGCAGTGCTCGCCGCGGGGCCCAAGAGACCCAGTACTTC
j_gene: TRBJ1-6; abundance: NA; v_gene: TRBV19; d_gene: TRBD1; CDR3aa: CASKEQGNSPLHF; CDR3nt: TGTGCCAGTAAGGAACAGGGGAATTCACCCCTCCACTTT
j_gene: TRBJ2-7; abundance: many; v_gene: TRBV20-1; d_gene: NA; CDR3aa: CSALGVLREQYF; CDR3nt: TGCAGTGCTTTAGGGGTCTTGAGGGAGCAGTACTTC
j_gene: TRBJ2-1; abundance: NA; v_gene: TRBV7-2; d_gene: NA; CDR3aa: CASSLALGEQFF; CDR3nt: TGTGCCAGCAGCTTAGCCCTGGGCGAGCAGTTCTTC
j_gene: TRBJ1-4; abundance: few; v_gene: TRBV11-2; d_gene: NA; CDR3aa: CASSLSPATNEKLFF; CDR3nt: TGTGCCAGCAGCCTTTCTCCAGCAACTAATGAAAAACTGTTTTTT
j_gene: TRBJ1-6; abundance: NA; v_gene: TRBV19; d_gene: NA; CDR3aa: CASTGSSNSPLHF; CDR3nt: TGTGCCAGTACCGGCAGCTCAAATTCACCCCTCCACTTT